Sequencing of this T cell receptor (beta chain) was carried out in a study of cytomegalovirus exposure and HLA in healthy donors. Study-level findings and limits: In vitro work confirmed that a few CMV-associated chains recognize CMV antigens. The study designated fewer than 200 TCR beta chains cytomegalovirus-associated.

In the case of this clone: Its matching antigen is unknown.

Vbeta (60) and Jbeta (13) primers were used in the PCR. The authors' processing: A later analysis tallied tens of millions of unique TCR beta chains, around 9.9 million of them shared. Sequenced by immunoSEQ multiplex PCR; TCRdb stores in-frame clones only, minus some. V and J calls plus clone size are reproduced from that table; the DNA served to infer D and trimming. Of 100,000 or so clones in the sample, 78% were seen once. The TCR originated in a man under 40 in good health and CMV-seronegative. What was sequenced was PBMCs.

Here the CDR3 reads CASSLDRGGEQYF. The DNA of the CDR3 is TGTGCCAGCAGCTTAGACAGGGGCGGTGAGCAGTACTTC. This chain links TRBV7-7 with TRBJ2-7; 7 positions agree with TRBD1. The CDR3 totals 13 residues. V trimming: 1 base; J trimming: 7 bases; junction bases outside the gene matches: 4. Germline values: CDR1 SSHAT, CDR2 FNYEAQ (reference sequence).